This section outlines one T cell receptor beta chain sequence together with its context. What it recognizes is unknown. The assay was immunoSEQ multiplex PCR, and TCRdb's table has in-frame clones only and misses some. This sample has 81,000 or so clones, with 90% to 95% found just once. This sample stems from a study of Tregs in tolerant kidney transplant recipients. Study-level points and caveats: Changing PCR primers prevented nucleotide comparison between some patients' samples. The small number of patients limits these findings pending further validation. This study did not directly address biological reproducibility. Activated donor B cell expansion appeared to reveal the most relevant donor-specific TCRbeta repertoire.

Per the germline V gene, CDR1 is KGHSH and CDR2 is LQKENI. The CDR3 runs to 14 residues. Trimming left V 3 bases short and J 0 bases short, with 6 bases between. The nonmyeloablative bone marrow transplants came from related graft donors, with transient mixed chimerism. V gene TRBV18 combines with J gene TRBJ1-3, with no clear D. The origin of this receptor is a human patient who received a combined kidney and bone marrow transplant. Some of the T cells might come from the graft donor. Sequenced material: CD4+ T cells from blood (PBMCs), taken 24 months after the transplant. The DNA of the CDR3 is TGTGCCAGCTCACCCCAGTTCTCTGGAAACACCATATATTTT. Its translation: CASSPQFSGNTIYF.